The rows below give T cell receptor beta chains drawn from one sample of a study of identical twins. TCRdb re-derived calls from the 5' RACE reads in MiXCR, one entry per CDR3 protein. The sample yields about 220,000 distinct CDR3 sequences, 6.5% to 9% seen once. The data also belong to a second study, concerning yellow fever vaccine responses in identical twins.

Sequenced: CD8+ T cells sorted from blood. These receptors all come from a woman between 18 and 29 years old in good health. Both conserved end residues are part of each CDR3. D genes are given only for firm matches. The listing skips clone size in some rows; elsewhere it reads once, few, many or a size class.

J gene: TRBJ2-1
D gene: -
V gene: TRBV20-1
clone size: many
CDR3 DNA: TGCAGTGCTAAAGAGGACAGAGACAATGAGCAGTTCTTC
CDR3 protein: CSAKEDRDNEQFF

J gene: TRBJ2-1
D gene: -
V gene: TRBV15
clone size: many
CDR3 DNA: TGTGCCACGGGGTTGGACCGAAGACCCTACAATGAGCAGTTCTTC
CDR3 protein: CATGLDRRPYNEQFF

J gene: TRBJ1-6
D gene: -
V gene: TRBV12-3/TRBV12-4
clone size: many
CDR3 DNA: TGTGCCAGCAGTTCGGTCCTTGAGTCTAATTCACCCCTCCACTTT
CDR3 protein: CASSSVLESNSPLHF

J gene: TRBJ2-7
D gene: TRBD2
V gene: TRBV7-9
clone size: few
CDR3 DNA: TGTGCCAGCAGCTTAGTAACTAGCGGGATGGGGGAGCAGCACTTC
CDR3 protein: CASSLVTSGMGEQHF

J gene: TRBJ2-7
D gene: TRBD1
V gene: TRBV3-1
clone size: few
CDR3 DNA: TGTGCCAGCAGCTACGGGACAGTCCTCTACGAGCAGTACTTC
CDR3 protein: CASSYGTVLYEQYF

J gene: TRBJ2-7
D gene: TRBD1
V gene: TRBV7-9
clone size: -
CDR3 DNA: TGTGCCAGCAGCCCTCGGGACAGGGTAAGCGAGCAGTACTTC
CDR3 protein: CASSPRDRVSEQYF

J gene: TRBJ2-7
D gene: TRBD2
V gene: TRBV9
clone size: many
CDR3 DNA: TGTGCCAGCAGCGTAGACGGGGGGTACGAGCAGTACTTC
CDR3 protein: CASSVDGGYEQYF

J gene: TRBJ2-1
D gene: TRBD2
V gene: TRBV20-1
clone size: few
CDR3 DNA: TGCAGTGCTAGGTGGCTAGCGGGAGGCAATGAGCAGTTCTTC
CDR3 protein: CSARWLAGGNEQFF

J gene: TRBJ2-5
D gene: TRBD1
V gene: TRBV2
clone size: -
CDR3 DNA: TGTGCCGTACAGGGGTTTCAAGAGACCCAGTACTTC
CDR3 protein: CAVQGFQETQYF

J gene: TRBJ2-2
D gene: -
V gene: TRBV11-2
clone size: -
CDR3 DNA: TGTGCCAGCAGCCCCGTCAAGAACACCGGGGAGCTGTTTTTT
CDR3 protein: CASSPVKNTGELFF

J gene: TRBJ2-7
D gene: TRBD2
V gene: TRBV9
clone size: -
CDR3 DNA: TGTGCCAGCAGCGCGGGACTAGCGGAAACCTACGAGCAGTACTTC
CDR3 protein: CASSAGLAETYEQYF

J gene: TRBJ2-7
D gene: -
V gene: TRBV12-3/TRBV12-4
clone size: many
CDR3 DNA: TGTGCCAGCACCTGGACTTTTCCGAGTGCCGAGCAGTACTTC
CDR3 protein: CASTWTFPSAEQYF

J gene: TRBJ2-3
D gene: TRBD2
V gene: TRBV7-9
clone size: -
CDR3 DNA: TGTGCCAGCAGCTCGAATGGTGGACTAGTTACAGATACGCAGTATTTT
CDR3 protein: CASSSNGGLVTDTQYF

J gene: TRBJ2-1
D gene: TRBD2
V gene: TRBV7-9
clone size: many
CDR3 DNA: TGTGCCAGCAGCCCAGCGCCTCTAGCGGGGGGTGAGCAGTTCTTC
CDR3 protein: CASSPAPLAGGEQFF

J gene: TRBJ2-5
D gene: TRBD2
V gene: TRBV10-3
clone size: few
CDR3 DNA: TGTGCCATCAGTGAGTCCCGGATAGCGGGAGGGCCGGGAGAGACCCAGTACTTC
CDR3 protein: CAISESRIAGGPGETQYF

J gene: TRBJ1-6
D gene: -
V gene: TRBV4-2
clone size: -
CDR3 DNA: TGTGCCATCAGCCCCGGGCTGGGTTCACCCCTCCACTTT
CDR3 protein: CAISPGLGSPLHF

J gene: TRBJ2-7
D gene: TRBD2
V gene: TRBV10-3
clone size: few
CDR3 DNA: TGTGCCATCAGTCCGGCTAGCGGGAGGTACGAGCAGTACTTC
CDR3 protein: CAISPASGRYEQYF

J gene: TRBJ1-1
D gene: TRBD1
V gene: TRBV12-3/TRBV12-4
clone size: few
CDR3 DNA: TGTGCCAGCAGTCCACAGGGGGCACGTTTCACTGAAGCTTTCTTT
CDR3 protein: CASSPQGARFTEAFF

J gene: TRBJ1-1
D gene: -
V gene: TRBV5-6
clone size: -
CDR3 DNA: TGTGCCAGCAGCTTGGGGGCCAGTTTCAGGGATGCTTTCTTT
CDR3 protein: CASSLGASFRDAFF

J gene: TRBJ2-5
D gene: -
V gene: TRBV6-2/TRBV6-3
clone size: few
CDR3 DNA: TGTGCCAGCTCCCGAGGGGGATGGGAGACCCAGTACTTC
CDR3 protein: CASSRGGWETQYF

J gene: TRBJ2-1
D gene: -
V gene: TRBV7-9
clone size: -
CDR3 DNA: TGTGCCAGCAGCTTAGTCGGTCGGGCCGATGAGCAGTTCTTC
CDR3 protein: CASSLVGRADEQFF

J gene: TRBJ1-6
D gene: -
V gene: TRBV5-1
clone size: -
CDR3 DNA: TGCGCCAGCACCCTGGGTGTGGAGGTAGGCCCGCTTCACTCACCCCTCCACTTT
CDR3 protein: CASTLGVEVGPLHSPLHF

J gene: TRBJ2-7
D gene: -
V gene: TRBV18
clone size: -
CDR3 DNA: TGTGCCAGCTCACCACCGGGGGAGGCCTCCTACGAGCAGTACTTC
CDR3 protein: CASSPPGEASYEQYF

J gene: TRBJ2-5
D gene: TRBD1
V gene: TRBV3-1
clone size: -
CDR3 DNA: TGTGCCAGCAGCCAGGGTTGGACAGGAAGCGAAGAGACCCAGTACTTC
CDR3 protein: CASSQGWTGSEETQYF

J gene: TRBJ2-3
D gene: TRBD2
V gene: TRBV7-8
clone size: many
CDR3 DNA: TGTGCCAGCAGCTCGGGACTAGCGGGGACCACAGATACGCAGTATTTT
CDR3 protein: CASSSGLAGTTDTQYF

J gene: TRBJ2-1
D gene: TRBD1
V gene: TRBV4-1
clone size: many
CDR3 DNA: TGCGCCAGCAGCCAAACAGGGGGAGGCTACAATGAGCAGTTCTTC
CDR3 protein: CASSQTGGGYNEQFF

J gene: TRBJ1-2
D gene: -
V gene: TRBV3-1
clone size: many
CDR3 DNA: TGTGCCAGCAGCCAAGTATCTGGGGTCGGAGGAAACTATGGCTACACCTTC
CDR3 protein: CASSQVSGVGGNYGYTF

J gene: TRBJ2-1
D gene: -
V gene: TRBV20-1
clone size: few
CDR3 DNA: TGCAGTGCTAGCACGTATGAGCAGTTCTTC
CDR3 protein: CSASTYEQFF

J gene: TRBJ2-1
D gene: -
V gene: TRBV20-1
clone size: many
CDR3 DNA: TGCAGTGCTTTAGCGAAGAGCTCCTACAATGAGCAGTTCTTC
CDR3 protein: CSALAKSSYNEQFF

J gene: TRBJ2-6
D gene: -
V gene: TRBV4-1
clone size: few
CDR3 DNA: TGCGCCAGCAGCCAGTCGGGTGGGGGGCCTGGGGCCAACGTCCTGACTTTC
CDR3 protein: CASSQSGGGPGANVLTF

J gene: TRBJ2-3
D gene: -
V gene: TRBV12-3/TRBV12-4
clone size: many
CDR3 DNA: TGTGCCAGCAGTTTAGTGGGCGGTAGCACAGATACGCAGTATTTT
CDR3 protein: CASSLVGGSTDTQYF

J gene: TRBJ2-1
D gene: TRBD2
V gene: TRBV10-3
clone size: many
CDR3 DNA: TGTGCCATCAGTGAGTTCTCCGGGACTAGTTACAATGAGCAGTTCTTC
CDR3 protein: CAISEFSGTSYNEQFF

J gene: TRBJ2-1
D gene: -
V gene: TRBV13
clone size: -
CDR3 DNA: TGTGCCAGCACCCCTTCTGAATCCCCTGGGCAGTTCTTC
CDR3 protein: CASTPSESPGQFF

J gene: TRBJ2-1
D gene: -
V gene: TRBV7-9
clone size: many
CDR3 DNA: TGTGCCAGCAGCTTAGAGGGGGGATCCTCCTACAATGAGCAGTTCTTC
CDR3 protein: CASSLEGGSSYNEQFF

J gene: TRBJ2-7
D gene: TRBD1
V gene: TRBV5-6
clone size: many
CDR3 DNA: TGTGCCAGCAGCTGGGGACAGAGCTCCTACGAGCAGTACTTC
CDR3 protein: CASSWGQSSYEQYF

J gene: TRBJ1-6
D gene: -
V gene: TRBV4-1
clone size: -
CDR3 DNA: TGCGCCAGCAGCCAAGGGGCAGAGTTGCCCCTCCACTTT
CDR3 protein: CASSQGAELPLHF

J gene: TRBJ2-3
D gene: -
V gene: TRBV7-9
clone size: many
CDR3 DNA: TGTGCCAGCCGCTCCCTCTCAGATACGCAGTATTTT
CDR3 protein: CASRSLSDTQYF

J gene: TRBJ2-1
D gene: -
V gene: TRBV27
clone size: many
CDR3 DNA: TGTGCCAGCAGTGAAGGAGCGTACAATGAGCAGTTCTTC
CDR3 protein: CASSEGAYNEQFF

J gene: TRBJ1-6
D gene: -
V gene: TRBV3-1
clone size: many
CDR3 DNA: TGTGCCAGCAGCCGCCCCGGACAGCAGAATTCACCCCTCCACTTT
CDR3 protein: CASSRPGQQNSPLHF

J gene: TRBJ2-1
D gene: TRBD2
V gene: TRBV6-1
clone size: -
CDR3 DNA: TGTGCCAGCAGCGGGACTAGCGGGCACTACAATGAGCAGTTCTTC
CDR3 protein: CASSGTSGHYNEQFF

J gene: TRBJ2-1
D gene: -
V gene: TRBV11-1
clone size: many
CDR3 DNA: TGTGCCAGCAGCTTATATCCCCAGGCCAAATCAATCGCGCAGTTCTTC
CDR3 protein: CASSLYPQAKSIAQFF

J gene: TRBJ2-2
D gene: TRBD1
V gene: TRBV6-2/TRBV6-3
clone size: few
CDR3 DNA: TGTGCCAGCAGTGGGGACAGTCACACCGGGGAGCTGTTTTTT
CDR3 protein: CASSGDSHTGELFF

J gene: TRBJ2-2
D gene: TRBD1
V gene: TRBV11-2
clone size: -
CDR3 DNA: TGTGCCAGCAGCGACGACAGGGCGATGAACACCGGGGAGCTGTTTTTT
CDR3 protein: CASSDDRAMNTGELFF

J gene: TRBJ1-2
D gene: TRBD1
V gene: TRBV27
clone size: many
CDR3 DNA: TGTGCCAGCAGTTATTCAGGGGGGGGCTATGGCTACACCTTC
CDR3 protein: CASSYSGGGYGYTF

J gene: TRBJ2-1
D gene: TRBD1
V gene: TRBV6-1
clone size: many
CDR3 DNA: TGTGCCAGCCGAACCTTTACAGGGGGGTCCTACAATGAGCAGTTCTTC
CDR3 protein: CASRTFTGGSYNEQFF

J gene: TRBJ2-1
D gene: -
V gene: TRBV7-9
clone size: few
CDR3 DNA: TGTGCCAGCCTAGGGGGCGGGGGGCACACCTACAATGAGCAGTTCTTC
CDR3 protein: CASLGGGGHTYNEQFF

J gene: TRBJ2-1
D gene: -
V gene: TRBV7-3
clone size: many
CDR3 DNA: TGTGCCAGCAGCCCGGGTACTTTGTCCTACAATGAGCAGTTCTTC
CDR3 protein: CASSPGTLSYNEQFF